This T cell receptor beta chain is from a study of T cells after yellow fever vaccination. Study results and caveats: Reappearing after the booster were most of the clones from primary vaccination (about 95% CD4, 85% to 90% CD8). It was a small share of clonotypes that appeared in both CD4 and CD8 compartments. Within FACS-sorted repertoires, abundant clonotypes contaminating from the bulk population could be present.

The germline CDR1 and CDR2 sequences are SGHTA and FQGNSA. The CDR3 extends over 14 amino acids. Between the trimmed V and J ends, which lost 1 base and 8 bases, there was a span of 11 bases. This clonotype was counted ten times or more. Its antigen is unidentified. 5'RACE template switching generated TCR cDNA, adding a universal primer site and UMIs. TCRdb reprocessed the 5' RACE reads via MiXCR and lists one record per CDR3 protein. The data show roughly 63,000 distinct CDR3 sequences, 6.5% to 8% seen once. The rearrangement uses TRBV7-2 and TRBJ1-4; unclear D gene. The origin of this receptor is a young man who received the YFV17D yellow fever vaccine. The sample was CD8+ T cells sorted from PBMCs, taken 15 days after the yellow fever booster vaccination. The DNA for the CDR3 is TGTGCCAGCAGCTTAGGGTCCTGGGAGGAAAAACTGTTTTTT. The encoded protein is CASSLGSWEEKLFF.